The source of this TCR beta chain is a study of shared clonotypes between healthy human individuals. TCRdb's table, derived via immunoSEQ multiplex PCR, lists solely in-frame clones and lacks some. This sample has 450,000 to 500,000 clones, with roughly 78% found just once. Only a few counts were recorded for this clone. V lost 5 bases and J lost 7, with 9 bases in between. Per the germline V gene, CDR1 is SEHNR and CDR2 is FQNEAQ (reference sequence). The CDR3 totals 11 residues. The sample taken for sequencing was PBMCs. The genes are TRBV7-9 and TRBJ2-7; D ambiguous. This receptor was taken from a woman aged 40 to 50 in good health. Some clones in this sample may be carry-over from other donors' samples. CDR3 bases: TGTGCCAGCAGCCCGGAGTCTGAGCAGTACTTC. Its translation is CASSPESEQYF.